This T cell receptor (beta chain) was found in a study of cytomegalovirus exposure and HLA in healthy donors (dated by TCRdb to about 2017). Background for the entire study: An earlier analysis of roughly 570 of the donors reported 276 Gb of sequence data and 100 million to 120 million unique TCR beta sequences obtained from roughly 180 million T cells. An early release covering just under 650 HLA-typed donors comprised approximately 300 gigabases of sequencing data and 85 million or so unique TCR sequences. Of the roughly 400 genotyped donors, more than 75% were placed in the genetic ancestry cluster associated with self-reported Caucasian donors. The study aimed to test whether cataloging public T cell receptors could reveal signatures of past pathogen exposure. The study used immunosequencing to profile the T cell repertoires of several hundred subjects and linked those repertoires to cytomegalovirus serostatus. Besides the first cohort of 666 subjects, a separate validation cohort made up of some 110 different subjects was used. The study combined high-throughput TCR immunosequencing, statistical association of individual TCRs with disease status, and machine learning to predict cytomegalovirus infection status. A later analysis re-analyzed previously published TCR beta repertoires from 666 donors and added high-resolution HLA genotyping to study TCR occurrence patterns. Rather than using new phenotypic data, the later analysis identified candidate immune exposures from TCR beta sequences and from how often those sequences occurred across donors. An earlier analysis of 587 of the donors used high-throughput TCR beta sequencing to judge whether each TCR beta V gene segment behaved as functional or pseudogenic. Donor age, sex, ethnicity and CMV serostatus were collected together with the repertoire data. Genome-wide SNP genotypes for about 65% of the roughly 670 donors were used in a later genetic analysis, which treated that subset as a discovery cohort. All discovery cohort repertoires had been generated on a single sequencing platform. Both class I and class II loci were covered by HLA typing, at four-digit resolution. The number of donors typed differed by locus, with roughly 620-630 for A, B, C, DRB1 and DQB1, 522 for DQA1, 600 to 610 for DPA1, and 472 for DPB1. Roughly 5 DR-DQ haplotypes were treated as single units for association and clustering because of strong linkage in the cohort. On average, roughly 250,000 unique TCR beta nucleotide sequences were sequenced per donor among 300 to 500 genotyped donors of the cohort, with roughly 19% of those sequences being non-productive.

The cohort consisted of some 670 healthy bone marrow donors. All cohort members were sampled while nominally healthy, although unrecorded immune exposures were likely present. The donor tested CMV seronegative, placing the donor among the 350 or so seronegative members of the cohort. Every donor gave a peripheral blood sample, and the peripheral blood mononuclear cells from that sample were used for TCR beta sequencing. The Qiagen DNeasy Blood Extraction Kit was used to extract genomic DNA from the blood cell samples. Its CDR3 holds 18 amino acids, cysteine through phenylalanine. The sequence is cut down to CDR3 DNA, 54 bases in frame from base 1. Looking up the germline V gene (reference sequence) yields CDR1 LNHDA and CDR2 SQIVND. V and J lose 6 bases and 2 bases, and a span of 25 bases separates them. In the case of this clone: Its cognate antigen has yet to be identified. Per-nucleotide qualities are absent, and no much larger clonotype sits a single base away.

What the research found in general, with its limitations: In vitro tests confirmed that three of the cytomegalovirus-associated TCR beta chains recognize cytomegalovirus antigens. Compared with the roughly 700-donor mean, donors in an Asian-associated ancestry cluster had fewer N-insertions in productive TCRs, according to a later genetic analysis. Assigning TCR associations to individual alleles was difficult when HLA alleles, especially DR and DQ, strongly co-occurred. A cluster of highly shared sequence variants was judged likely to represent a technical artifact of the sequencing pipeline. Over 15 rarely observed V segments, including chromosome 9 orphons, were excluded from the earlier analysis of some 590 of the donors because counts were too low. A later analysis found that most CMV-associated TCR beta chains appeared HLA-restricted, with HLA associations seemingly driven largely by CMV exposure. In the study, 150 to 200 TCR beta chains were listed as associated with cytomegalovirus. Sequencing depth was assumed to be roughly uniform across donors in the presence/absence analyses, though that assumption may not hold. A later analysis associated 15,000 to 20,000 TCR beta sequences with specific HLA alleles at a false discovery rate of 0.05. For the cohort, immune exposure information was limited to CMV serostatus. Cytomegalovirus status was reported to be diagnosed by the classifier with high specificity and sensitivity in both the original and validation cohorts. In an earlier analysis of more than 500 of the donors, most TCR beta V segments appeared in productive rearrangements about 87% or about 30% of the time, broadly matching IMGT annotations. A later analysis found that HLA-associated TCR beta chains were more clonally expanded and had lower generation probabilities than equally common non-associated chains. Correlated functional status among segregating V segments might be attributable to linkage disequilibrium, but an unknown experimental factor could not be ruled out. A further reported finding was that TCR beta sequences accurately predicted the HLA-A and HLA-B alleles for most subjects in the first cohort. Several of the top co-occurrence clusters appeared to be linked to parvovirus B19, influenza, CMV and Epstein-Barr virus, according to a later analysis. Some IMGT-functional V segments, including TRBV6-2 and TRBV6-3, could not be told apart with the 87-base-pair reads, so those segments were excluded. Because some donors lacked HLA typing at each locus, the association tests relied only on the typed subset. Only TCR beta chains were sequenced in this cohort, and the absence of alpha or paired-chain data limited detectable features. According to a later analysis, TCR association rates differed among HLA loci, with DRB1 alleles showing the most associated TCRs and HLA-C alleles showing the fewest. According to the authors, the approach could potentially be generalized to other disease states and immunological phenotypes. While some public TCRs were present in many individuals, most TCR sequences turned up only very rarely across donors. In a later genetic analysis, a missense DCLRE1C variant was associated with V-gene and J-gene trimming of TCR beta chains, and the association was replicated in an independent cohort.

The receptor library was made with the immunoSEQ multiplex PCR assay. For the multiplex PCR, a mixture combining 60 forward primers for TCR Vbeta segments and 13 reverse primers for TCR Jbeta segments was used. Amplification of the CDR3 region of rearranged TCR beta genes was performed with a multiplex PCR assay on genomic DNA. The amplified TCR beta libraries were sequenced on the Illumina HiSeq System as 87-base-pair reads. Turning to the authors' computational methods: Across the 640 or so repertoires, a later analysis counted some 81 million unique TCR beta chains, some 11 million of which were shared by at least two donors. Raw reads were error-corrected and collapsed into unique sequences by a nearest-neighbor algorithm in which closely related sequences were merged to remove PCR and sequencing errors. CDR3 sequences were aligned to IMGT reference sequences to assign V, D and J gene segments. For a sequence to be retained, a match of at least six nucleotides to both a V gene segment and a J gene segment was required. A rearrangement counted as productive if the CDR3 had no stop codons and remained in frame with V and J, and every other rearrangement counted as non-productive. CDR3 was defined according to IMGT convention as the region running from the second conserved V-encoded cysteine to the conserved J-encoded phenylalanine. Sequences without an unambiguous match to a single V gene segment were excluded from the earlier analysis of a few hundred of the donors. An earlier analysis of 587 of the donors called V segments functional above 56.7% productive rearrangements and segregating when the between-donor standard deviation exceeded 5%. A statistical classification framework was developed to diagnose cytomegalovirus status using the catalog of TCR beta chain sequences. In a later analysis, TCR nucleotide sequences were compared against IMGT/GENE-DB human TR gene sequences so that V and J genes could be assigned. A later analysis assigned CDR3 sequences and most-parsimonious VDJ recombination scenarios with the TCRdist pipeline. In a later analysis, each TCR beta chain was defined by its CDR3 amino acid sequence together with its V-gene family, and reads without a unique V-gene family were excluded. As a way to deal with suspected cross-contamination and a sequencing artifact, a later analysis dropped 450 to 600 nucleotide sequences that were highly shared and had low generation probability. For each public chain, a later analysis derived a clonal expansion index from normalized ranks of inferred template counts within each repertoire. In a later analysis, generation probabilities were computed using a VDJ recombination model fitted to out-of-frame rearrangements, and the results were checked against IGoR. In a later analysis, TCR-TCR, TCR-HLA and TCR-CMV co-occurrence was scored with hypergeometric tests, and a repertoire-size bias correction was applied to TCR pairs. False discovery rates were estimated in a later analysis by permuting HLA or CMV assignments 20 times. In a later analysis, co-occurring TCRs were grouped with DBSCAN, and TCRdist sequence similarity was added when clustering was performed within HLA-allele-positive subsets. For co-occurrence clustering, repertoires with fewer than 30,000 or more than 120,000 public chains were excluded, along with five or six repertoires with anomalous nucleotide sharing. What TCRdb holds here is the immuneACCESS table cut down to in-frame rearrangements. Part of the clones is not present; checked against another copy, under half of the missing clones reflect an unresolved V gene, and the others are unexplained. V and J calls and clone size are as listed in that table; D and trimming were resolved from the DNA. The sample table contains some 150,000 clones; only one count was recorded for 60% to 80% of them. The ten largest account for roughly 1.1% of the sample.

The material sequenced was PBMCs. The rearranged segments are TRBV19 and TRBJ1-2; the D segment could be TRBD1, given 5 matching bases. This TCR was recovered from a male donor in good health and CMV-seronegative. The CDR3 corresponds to CASRGNTRQTVLNYGYTF. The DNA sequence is TGTGCCAGTAGGGGCAACACCCGACAGACGGTACTCAACTATGGCTACACCTTC.